A single sample is the source of the 31 T cell receptor beta chains below, sequenced in a study of blood T cell repertoires in COVID-19. The protocol was immunoSEQ multiplex PCR, while the TCRdb copy is restricted to in-frame clones and leaves out a portion. The sample records 95,000 to 150,000 clones, about four fifths being singletons. Input material: peripheral blood. The receptors come from a human donor in a cohort sampled during active COVID-19.

This chain links TRBV19 with TRBJ1-1; tentatively, D is TRBD1 (6 bases). The CDR3 loop spans 13 amino acids. The V end lost 5 bases, the J end lost 1 base, and 8 bases lay between the germline ends. Germline values: CDR1 LNHDA, CDR2 SQIVND (reference sequence). The CDR3, as DNA: TGTGCCAGTAGTTTACAGGGGAACACTGAAGCTTTCTTT. Translation gives CASSLQGNTEAFF.

The V gene is TRBV5-1, the J gene TRBJ2-5, with D maybe TRBD2 (6 bases). Germline values: CDR1 SGHRS, CDR2 YFSETQ. Trimming stripped 1 base from V and 5 bases from J, with 9 bases between. This CDR3 comprises 13 residues. The CDR3 bases are TGCGCCAGCAGCTTGACTAGCCGGGAGACCCAGTACTTC. Translation gives CASSLTSRETQYF.

The genes are TRBV6-5 and TRBJ1-2, with TRBD1 matching 7 bases. Germline V gives CDR1 MNHEY, CDR2 SVGAGI. This CDR3 is built from 15 residues. The J segment lost 5 bases and the V segment lost 2 bases, leaving 8 bases of the junction unmatched. The CDR3 DNA sequence: TGTGCCAGCAGTTACGAGGGCAGGGGGAGTTATGGCTACACCTTC. Protein sequence: CASSYEGRGSYGYTF.

In this sample, this clone turned up a few times. The rearrangement joins TRBV5-6 to TRBJ2-5; no clear D gene. With 0 bases removed from V and 5 bases from J, the gap between germline ends came to 20 bases. Germline V lookup: CDR1 SGHDT, CDR2 YYEEEE. This CDR3 is 17 amino acids long. Here the CDR3 reads CASSLGRFRFRGETQYF. The CDR3 nucleotides are TGTGCCAGCAGCTTGGGGCGGTTCCGATTTCGAGGCGAGACCCAGTACTTC.

V and J are TRBV5-1 and TRBJ2-7, with 7 bases identical to TRBD2. CDR3 size: 13 residues. J was trimmed by 4 bases and V by 0 bases; bases with no gene match: 1. From germline, CDR1 is SGHRS and CDR2 YFSETQ. The CDR3 nucleotides read TGCGCCAGCAGCTTGGCGGGACTATACGAGCAGTACTTC. The encoded protein is CASSLAGLYEQYF.

The rearrangement uses TRBV7-8 and TRBJ1-1; the D is unclear. CDR3 size: 14 residues. V was cut by 6 bases and J by 0 bases, with 11 bases left in between. Germline V lookup: CDR1 SGHVS, CDR2 FQNEAQ. The CDR3, as DNA: TGTGCCAGCAGATACACAGAGATGAACACTGAAGCTTTCTTT. Translating it yields CASRYTEMNTEAFF.

The J gene is TRBJ2-7, the V gene TRBV9, with a possible D match to TRBD1 (6 bases). Trimming stripped 0 bases from V and 1 base from J, with 17 bases between. The CDR3 has 17 amino acids. CDR1 is SGDLS and CDR2 is YYNGEE in the germline V gene. The CDR3 reads CASSVGLGAALSYEQYF. The CDR3 nucleotides are TGTGCCAGCAGCGTAGGGCTGGGGGCCGCTCTTTCCTACGAGCAGTACTTC.

The chain joins TRBV6-2 or TRBV6-3 to TRBJ1-2; D uncertain. CDR3 length: 14 residues. V was shortened by 5 bases and J by 1 base, with 11 bases between the two germline ends. CDR1 is MNHEY and CDR2 is SVGEGT in the germline V gene. This CDR3 is CASSRPQINYGYTF. CDR3 in DNA: TGTGCCAGCAGTCGCCCACAAATTAACTATGGCTACACCTTC.

This clone was counted a single time. The chain links TRBV7-9 to TRBJ2-3; the D gene is possibly TRBD2 (6 bases). The CDR3 runs 15 residues. Trimming stripped 5 bases from V and 1 base from J, with 13 bases between. Germline V gene data show CDR1 as SEHNR and CDR2 as FQNEAQ (reference sequence). CDR3 DNA: TGTGCCAGCAGCCGCCTACGCGGGGGCACAGATACGCAGTATTTT. Translating it yields CASSRLRGGTDTQYF.

The chain carries TRBV5-1 and TRBJ1-2; 8 nucleotides agree with TRBD1. The V gene's germline CDR1 is SGHRS and CDR2 YFSETQ. The length of the CDR3 is 13 residues. With V trimmed by 4 bases and J by 7 bases, 6 bases remained unmatched. CDR3 sequence reads: CASSPLDRAGYTF. The DNA of the CDR3 is TGCGCCAGCAGCCCTCTGGACAGGGCTGGCTACACCTTC.

This rearrangement joins TRBV2 to TRBJ1-4; 10 bases are a match to TRBD1. CDR1 and CDR2 from the germline V gene are SNHLY and FYNNEI. J lost 7 bases, V lost 9 bases, and 17 bases had no gene match. The CDR3 consists of 17 residues. This CDR3 is CASRPGQGPPGGEKLFF. CDR3 DNA sequence: TGTGCCAGTAGGCCGGGACAGGGGCCTCCCGGAGGTGAAAAACTGTTTTTT.

A few counts support this clone. The chain joins TRBV10-3 to TRBJ2-3; 9 bases align to TRBD2. The CDR3 covers 14 residues. Germline lookup yields CDR1 ENHRY and CDR2 SYGVKD. After removal of 7 bases from V and 6 bases from J, the junction contained 8 bases not matched to a gene. The CDR3 DNA reads TGTGCCATCAAGGAGGGCGGGAGGGAGGATACGCAGTATTTT. Amino acid sequence: CAIKEGGREDTQYF.

This sequence joins TRBV10-3 and TRBJ2-3, with 14 bases identical to TRBD2. This CDR3 has 17 amino acids. The V gene's germline CDR1 is ENHRY and CDR2 SYGVKD. Unmatched junction bases numbered 3, after V lost 4 bases and J lost 0 bases. CDR3: CAISGTSGGPSTDTQYF. The CDR3 region has the DNA TGTGCCATCAGTGGGACTAGCGGGGGGCCTAGCACAGATACGCAGTATTTT.

The gene calls are TRBV5-1 and TRBJ1-6; 10 bases line up with TRBD1. The J segment lost 8 bases and the V segment lost 0 bases, leaving 5 bases of the junction unmatched. CDR3 length equals 16 residues. Germline V gene data show CDR1 as SGHRS and CDR2 as YFSETQ. CDR3 in DNA: TGCGCCAGCAGCTTGGTTGGACAGGGGGTTGATTCACCCCTCCACTTT. Its translation: CASSLVGQGVDSPLHF.

This chain links TRBV20-1 with TRBJ1-5; D is possibly TRBD1 (5 bases). The CDR3 extends over 14 amino acids. Per the germline V gene, CDR1 is DFQATT and CDR2 is SNEGSKA (reference sequence). Trimming pared 3 bases from V and 6 bases from J, leaving 15 bases between. The CDR3 DNA is TGCAGTGCTAGTACGGGGGTCGACACTCAGCCCCAGCATTTT. Amino acids: CSASTGVDTQPQHF.

The V gene is TRBV19, the J gene TRBJ1-5, with TRBD1 as a possible D gene (5 bases). Trimming took off 0 bases at V and 1 base at J, with 13 bases between the two ends. This CDR3 is built from 17 residues. Germline-derived CDR1 and CDR2 are LNHDA and SQIVND (reference sequence). CDR3 region: CASSIEGWRGSNQPQHF. The DNA for the CDR3 is TGTGCCAGTAGTATAGAAGGCTGGCGGGGGAGCAATCAGCCCCAGCATTTT.

The chain uses TRBV7-2 and TRBJ2-7; weak D call: TRBD2 (6 bases). The CDR3 runs 14 residues. V gave up 7 bases and J gave up 3 bases, with 16 bases separating them. The germline CDR1 and CDR2 sequences are SGHTA and FQGNSA. CDR3 bases: TGTGCCAGCACCCTTTACGGGGGAAGCTACGAGCAGTACTTC. Protein product: CASTLYGGSYEQYF.

V usage is TRBV2 and J usage is TRBJ1-6; TRBD1 aligns across 9 bases. The CDR3 runs 14 residues. CDR1 is SNHLY and CDR2 is FYNNEI in the germline V gene. The ends lost 4 bases at V and 9 bases at J; junction bases unmatched: 4. The CDR3 DNA reads as TGTGCCAGCAGTGCAGACAGGGGGGTTTCACCCCTCCACTTT. Translating gives CASSADRGVSPLHF.

CDR3 sequence: CASSPGGNYNSPLHF. CDR3 DNA sequence: TGTGCCAGCAGCCCGGGGGGGAACTATAATTCACCCCTCCACTTT. The chain carries TRBV3-1 (or the pseudogene TRBV3-2) and TRBJ1-6, with D possibly matching TRBD1 (5 bases). There are 15 residues in the CDR3. V was shortened by 4 bases and J by 3 bases, with 10 bases between the two germline ends. The germline gives CDR1 LGHDT, CDR2 YNNKEL (reference sequence).

This clone was seen more than once but under ten times. The rearrangement uses TRBV7-2 and TRBJ2-5, with 12 bases fitting TRBD2. V lost 5 bases, J lost 5 bases, and 6 bases stayed unmatched. Germline lookup yields CDR1 SGHTA and CDR2 FQGNSA. The CDR3 has 15 amino acids. In nucleotides, the CDR3 is TGTGCCAGCAGCCCGCTAGCGGGGGGGTGGGAGACCCAGTACTTC. Amino acids: CASSPLAGGWETQYF. Filled out from reference TRBV7-2 and TRBJ2-5, the complete variable domain reads GAGVSQSPSNKVTEKGKDVELRCDPISGHTALYWYRQSLGQGLEFLIYFQGNSAPDKSGLPSDRFSAERTGGSVSTLTIQRTQQEDSAVYLCASSPLAGGWETQYFGPGTRLLVL.

About this clone itself: This sample includes further DNA sequences coding for the same CDR3. The chain has TRBV20-1 and TRBJ2-3; perhaps TRBD2 as D (7 bases). The germline gives CDR1 DFQATT, CDR2 SNEGSKA (reference sequence). Between the trimmed V and J ends, which lost 3 bases and 1 base, there was a span of 20 bases. The CDR3 length is 17 residues. This chain's CDR3 is CSASALGGGGGTDTQYF. The DNA for the CDR3 is TGCAGTGCTAGTGCATTGGGAGGGGGGGGTGGCACAGATACGCAGTATTTT.

This clone was found a few times. Here the CDR3 reads CSAVPWSGGRQETQYF. The CDR3 bases are TGCAGCGCTGTCCCCTGGAGCGGGGGGAGACAAGAGACCCAGTACTTC. The chain combines TRBV29-1 with TRBJ2-5, with 9 bases that match TRBD2. CDR3 length: 16 residues. The germline V gene encodes CDR1 SQVTM and CDR2 ANQGSEA. V was clipped by 7 bases and J by 2 bases; unmatched bases: 14.

The chain couples TRBV6-5 to TRBJ2-7; 8 nucleotides agree with TRBD1. From germline, CDR1 is MNHEY and CDR2 SVGAGI. CDR3 length equals 15 residues. V was clipped by 6 bases and J by 4 bases; unmatched bases: 11. The CDR3 here is CASSHAGTGAYEQYF. In DNA form, the CDR3 reads TGTGCCAGCAGCCACGCTGGGACAGGTGCTTACGAGCAGTACTTC.

This clone has more than one count but fewer than ten. In DNA form, the CDR3 reads TGTGCCAGCAGCGACTCAGAAAACCGGGACAGGGGGCGCAATGAGCAGTTCTTC. This encodes CASSDSENRDRGRNEQFF. The chain combines TRBV9 with TRBJ2-1, with 12 bases identical to TRBD1. The CDR3 is 18 residues long. Germline trimming cut 3 bases from V and 6 bases from J; bases unmatched to any gene: 13. The germline CDR1 and CDR2 sequences are SGDLS and YYNGEE. The full variable domain, rest sourced from reference TRBV9 and TRBJ2-1, is DSGVTQTPKHLITATGQRVTLRCSPRSGDLSVYWYQQSLDQGLQFLIQYYNGEERAKGNILERFSAQQFPDLHSELNLSSLELGDSALYFCASSDSENRDRGRNEQFFGPGTRLTVL.

This chain uses TRBV5-5 with TRBJ1-1; TRBD1 aligns across 7 bases. This CDR3 is built from 15 residues. From germline, CDR1 is SGHKS and CDR2 YYEKEE (reference sequence). V lost 1 base to trimming and J lost 1 base; unmatched junction nucleotides: 4. The CDR3 nucleotides are TGTGCCAGCAGCTTGATTCAGGGGGGGAACACTGAAGCTTTCTTT. Its translation: CASSLIQGGNTEAFF.

This clone showed up just once. The J gene is TRBJ2-1, the V gene TRBV18; the match to TRBD1 covers 12 bases. In germline, CDR1 is KGHSH, CDR2 LQKENI. V lost 3 bases, J lost 7 bases, and 1 base stayed unmatched. This CDR3 comprises 14 residues. This CDR3 is CASSPGQGANEQFF. The CDR3 region has the DNA TGTGCCAGCTCACCGGGACAGGGGGCTAATGAGCAGTTCTTC.

This clone was observed a single time. CDR3 residues: CASIRLAGERDNEQFF. The CDR3, as DNA: TGCGCCAGCATTAGACTAGCGGGGGAGAGAGACAATGAGCAGTTCTTC. The chain links TRBV10-2 to TRBJ2-1, with TRBD2 identical over 12 bases. Germline V lookup: CDR1 WSHSY, CDR2 SAAADI. The V gene end was trimmed by 7 bases and the J gene end by 5 bases; junction bases not matched to a gene: 9. The CDR3 is made up of 16 amino acids.

The chain links TRBV9 to TRBJ1-3; D may be TRBD1 (5 bases). The germline V gene has CDR1 SGDLS and CDR2 YYNGEE. V was cut by 0 bases and J by 0 bases, with 13 bases left in between. The length of the CDR3 is 17 residues. The CDR3: CASSVELQDGSGNTIYF. CDR3 bases: TGTGCCAGCAGCGTAGAATTACAGGACGGCTCTGGAAACACCATATATTTT.

The J gene is TRBJ2-7, the V gene TRBV27; perhaps TRBD2 as D (6 bases). Trimming cost V 5 bases and J 5 bases, with 19 bases left between them. The germline V gene encodes CDR1 MNHEY and CDR2 SMNVEV (reference sequence). The CDR3 runs to 15 residues. The CDR3 sequence is CASSAGWAGSNEQYF. The CDR3 bases are TGTGCCAGCAGTGCGGGGTGGGCAGGGTCCAACGAGCAGTACTTC.

To note about this clone: Its ends do not fully match the called genes, so a read error is possible. This sequence joins TRBV6-2 or TRBV6-3 and TRBJ2-5; no definite D call. Germline V gene data show CDR1 as MNHEY and CDR2 as SVGEGT. This CDR3 contains 13 residues. CDR3 in amino acids: CASSNSFGETQYF. The CDR3 DNA follows: TGTGCCAGCAGTAACTCGTTCGGGGAGACCCAGTACTTC.

The genes are TRBV19 and TRBJ2-7, with TRBD1 as a possible D gene (5 bases). Trimming stripped 5 bases from V and 4 bases from J, with 9 bases between. The CDR3 totals 12 residues. CDR1 and CDR2 (germline): LNHDA, SQIVND (reference sequence). The CDR3 sequence is CASSSDRYEQYF. The CDR3 coding sequence is TGTGCCAGTAGTTCCGACAGATACGAGCAGTACTTC. Full variable domain (rest looked up from reference TRBV19 and TRBJ2-7): DGGITQSPKYLFRKEGQNVTLSCEQNLNHDAMYWYRQDPGQGLRLIYYSQIVNDFQKGDIAEGYSVSREKKESFPLTVTSAQKNPTAFYLCASSSDRYEQYFGPGTRLTVT.